These 8 T cell receptor beta chains originate from one sample sequenced in a study of monozygotic twins with inflammatory bowel disease. TCRdb reprocessed the 5' RACE reads and reports one entry per CDR3 protein, with no DNA. This sample's table has around 410,000 distinct CDR3 sequences. The sample taken for sequencing was blood. These receptors were collected from a human donor with ulcerative colitis or Crohn's disease, or a healthy co-twin of an affected twin (not recorded which).

The CDR3 region is CASSRDGRGEKLFF. The chain recombines TRBV10-1 with TRBJ1-4; TCRdb proposes TRBD1, but this gene call is untestable without DNA. The CDR3 is 14 residues long. Germline V gene data show CDR1 as WNHNN and CDR2 as SYGVQD (reference sequence).

The chain combines TRBV15 with TRBJ1-2. There are 15 residues in the CDR3. CDR1 and CDR2 (germline): LNHNV, YYDKDF (reference sequence). The CDR3 protein is CATSRDVTANYGYTF.

This CDR3 is CSAIQGEPNTEAFF. The J gene is TRBJ1-1, the V gene TRBV20-1; TCRdb designates TRBD1, a call that cannot be tested without DNA. CDR1 and CDR2 (germline): DFQATT, SNEGSKA (reference sequence). CDR3 length equals 14 residues.

The chain links TRBV5-1 to TRBJ2-7; TCRdb's D gene call, TRBD1, goes unchecked for lack of DNA. The germline CDR1 and CDR2 sequences are SGHRS and YFSETQ. CDR3 length: 16 residues. The CDR3 sequence: CASSHGLRPNSYEQYF.

The V gene is TRBV30, the J gene TRBJ1-1; as DNA is missing, the TRBD1 call by TCRdb cannot be tested. Germline V gene lookup returns CDR1 GTSNPN and CDR2 SVGIG (reference sequence). The CDR3 has 13 amino acids. The CDR3 is CAWAGGQGLEAFF.

The chain has TRBV7-9 and TRBJ2-5. The CDR3 length is 15 residues. Germline assignment: CDR1 SEHNR and CDR2 FQNEAQ (reference sequence). The CDR3 protein is CASSLTLAVTETQYF.

CDR3 amino acids: CSARDGSLNTEAFF. This sequence joins TRBV20-1 and TRBJ1-1. Germline loops: CDR1 DFQATT, CDR2 SNEGSKA (reference sequence). The CDR3 is made up of 14 amino acids.

The chain joins TRBV7-9 to TRBJ2-1. CDR3 size: 14 residues. The germline gives CDR1 SEHNR, CDR2 FQNEAQ (reference sequence). The CDR3 region is CASSLASLQNEQFF.